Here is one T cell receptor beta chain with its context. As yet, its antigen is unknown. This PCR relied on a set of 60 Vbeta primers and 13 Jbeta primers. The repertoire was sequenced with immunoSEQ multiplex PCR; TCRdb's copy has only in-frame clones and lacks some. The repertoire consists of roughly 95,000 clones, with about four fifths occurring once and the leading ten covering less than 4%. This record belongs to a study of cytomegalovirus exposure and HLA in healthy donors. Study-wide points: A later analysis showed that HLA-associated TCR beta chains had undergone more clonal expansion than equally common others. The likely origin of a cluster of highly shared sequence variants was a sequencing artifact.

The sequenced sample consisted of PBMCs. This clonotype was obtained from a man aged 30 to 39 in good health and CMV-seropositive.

Written as DNA, the CDR3 is TGTGCCAGAAGGGAGGCTAGCGAGAGCCCTTCGCACTACGAGCAGTACTTC. Translation: CARREASESPSHYEQYF. The J gene is TRBJ2-7, the V gene TRBV5-3, with D possibly TRBD2 on 6 matching bases. TRBV5-3 qualifies as an ORF whose function is uncertain. The CDR3 has 17 amino acids. V lost 5 bases to trimming and J lost 3 bases, with 24 bases between them.